The 18 T cell receptor beta chains below were found in one sample sequenced in a study of blood T cells in healthy people across ages. The second PCR ran about 6 to 12 cycles with a sample-barcoded 5' primer and J-beta primers. TCRdb called the 5' RACE reads again in MiXCR, with one record for every CDR3 protein. The table has hundreds of thousands of distinct CDR3 sequences, around 30% seen once; the top ten hold roughly 17%. The sequenced material came from blood. Source of these receptors: a woman aged 80 or over in good health.

Comment on this clonotype: Germline and junction disagree at one end, which may indicate a read error. This chain joins TRBV4-1 and TRBJ2-7; 7 nucleotides agree with TRBD2. The CDR3 is 18 amino acids. Germline V lookup: CDR1 MGHRA, CDR2 YSYEKL. The CDR3 sequence: CASRQADSGLVSYNKQYF. The CDR3 DNA reads TGCGCCAGCAGGCAAGCTGATAGCGGGCTGGTCTCCTACAATAAGCAGTACTTC.

The J gene is TRBJ2-3, the V gene TRBV12-3 or TRBV12-4, with 8 bases lining up with TRBD1. Trimming at V came to 7 bases and at J to 3 bases, leaving 9 bases not matched to a gene. The CDR3 is 15 residues long. CDR3 sequence reads: CASKFRQGRTDTQYF. The CDR3 region has the DNA TGTGCCAGCAAGTTTCGACAGGGGAGAACAGATACGCAGTATTTT.

This clonotype was detected many times. This chain connects TRBV2 to TRBJ1-2, with 9 bases fitting TRBD1. The junction had 8 bases not matched to a gene; V was cut back by 7 bases and J by 8 bases. Germline CDR1 is SNHLY and CDR2 is FYNNEI. The CDR3 spans 13 residues. CDR3 in amino acids: CASKGQGVSGYTF. The DNA for the CDR3 is TGTGCCAGCAAGGGACAGGGAGTGTCGGGCTACACCTTC.

This clonotype has ten or more counts. The chain combines TRBV20-1 with TRBJ2-1, with 7 bases that match TRBD1. The CDR3 is made up of 14 amino acids. Germline V gives CDR1 DFQATT, CDR2 SNEGSKA (reference sequence). The junction had 13 bases not matched to a gene; V was cut back by 2 bases and J by 12 bases. The CDR3 here is CSARPWTGNDPQFF. The CDR3 DNA reads TGCAGTGCTAGACCCTGGACAGGCAACGACCCGCAGTTCTTC.

The chain combines TRBV20-1 with TRBJ1-3; D uncertain. The ends were cut back, 0 bases at V and 9 bases at J, with 12 bases in the middle. Looked up from germline, CDR1 is DFQATT and CDR2 is SNEGSKA (reference sequence). The CDR3 contains 13 residues. The CDR3 DNA sequence: TGCAGTGCTAGAGATCCGGCTACCGGCACCATATATTTT. It yields the protein CSARDPATGTIYF.

This chain links TRBV18 with TRBJ1-1, with TRBD1 identical over 7 bases. The junction had 19 bases not matched to a gene; V was cut back by 6 bases and J by 3 bases. Germline values: CDR1 KGHSH, CDR2 LQKENI. CDR3 length equals 18 residues. CDR3 sequence: CASSPKSAPTQGDTEAFF. CDR3 bases: TGTGCCAGCTCGCCGAAGTCGGCCCCGACCCAGGGGGACACTGAAGCTTTCTTT.

Details on this clonotype: A junction boundary mismatches the germline segment, possibly from a read error. The V gene is TRBV7-7, the J gene TRBJ2-3; possibly TRBD1 or TRBD2 for D (5 bases each). Germline CDR1 reads SSHAT; CDR2 reads FNYEAQ (reference sequence). This CDR3 is 14 amino acids long. The CDR3 DNA reads TGTGCCAGCGGCTTAGGGACCGAGACAGATACGCAGTATTTT. This encodes CASGLGTETDTQYF.

This clonotype was counted many times. This CDR3 reads CASSKRRLVKSNEQFF. In DNA form, the CDR3 reads TGTGCCAGCAGCAAAAGACGGCTAGTGAAGAGCAATGAGCAGTTCTTC. J is TRBJ2-1 and V is TRBV3-1; D ambiguous. Trimming shortened V by 5 bases and J by 6 bases, and 20 bases separated the two germline ends. This CDR3 is 16 amino acids long. Germline values: CDR1 LGHDT, CDR2 YNNKEL (reference sequence).

There are many counts of this clonotype. The chain combines TRBV6-2 or TRBV6-3 with TRBJ2-7; D unclear. Germline V CDR1 and CDR2: MNHEY, SVGEGT. The CDR3 has 13 amino acids. V lost 6 bases, J lost 0 bases, and 9 bases lay in between. The CDR3 here is CASRFSGSYEQYF. In DNA, the CDR3 is TGTGCCAGCAGATTCTCGGGCTCCTACGAGCAGTACTTC.

The rearrangement uses TRBV11-2 and TRBJ2-1; TRBD1 matches 8 bases. The CDR3 has 16 amino acids. From germline, CDR1 is SGHAT and CDR2 FQNNGV. V was pared by 3 bases and J by 9 bases, with 13 bases of the junction left unmatched. The CDR3: CASSLGSGQGKGEQFF. CDR3 coding DNA: TGTGCCAGCAGCTTGGGCTCTGGACAGGGTAAAGGTGAGCAGTTCTTC.

This clonotype was found many times. This sequence joins TRBV20-1 and TRBJ2-4; D gene unclear. The length of the CDR3 is 15 residues. V lost 0 bases and J 0 bases, leaving 9 bases between the germline ends. CDR1 is DFQATT and CDR2 is SNEGSKA in the germline V gene (reference sequence). The CDR3 spells CSARDSVLAKNIQYF. The CDR3 DNA reads TGCAGTGCTAGAGATTCTGTCCTAGCCAAAAACATTCAGTACTTC.

This clonotype has ten or more counts. The rearrangement links TRBV3-1 to TRBJ2-3, with D unresolved. CDR1 and CDR2 (germline): LGHDT, YNNKEL (reference sequence). V was pared by 0 bases and J by 7 bases, with 5 bases between. The CDR3 contains 12 residues. The CDR3 DNA reads TGTGCCAGCAGCCAAGATCCATATACGCAGTATTTT. Protein sequence: CASSQDPYTQYF.

This chain links TRBV19 with TRBJ2-5, with TRBD2 as a possible D gene (6 bases). Gene TRBJ2-7 matches the end of the DNA better, so the J call may be wrong. The CDR3 spans 14 residues. In germline, CDR1 is LNHDA, CDR2 SQIVND (reference sequence). The CDR3, as DNA: TGTGCCAGTACCGGGGGAGCAGGCCAATACGAGCAGTACTTC. The encoded protein is CASTGGAGQYEQYF.

The chain couples TRBV29-1 to TRBJ2-3, with D perhaps assigned TRBD1 or TRBD2 (6 bases each). Deletions cut 6 bases from V and 3 bases from J, with 22 bases between. CDR3 size: 16 residues. Germline CDR1 is SQVTM and CDR2 is ANQGSEA. CDR3 protein: CSVIPGTKGGTDTQYF. The CDR3 coding sequence is TGCAGCGTGATCCCCGGGACAAAAGGAGGGACAGATACGCAGTATTTT.

There are many counts of this clonotype. The chain combines TRBV12-3 or TRBV12-4 with TRBJ2-7; 8 bases are shared with TRBD1. V lost 7 bases to trimming and J lost 3 bases; unmatched junction nucleotides: 5. The CDR3 covers 13 residues. CDR3 sequence (DNA): TGTGCCAGCACCTTCGGACAGGGCTACGAGCAGTACTTC. Its protein product is CASTFGQGYEQYF.

This clonotype appeared a few times. This chain links TRBV3-1 with TRBJ2-7; 13 bases agree with TRBD2. V lost 5 bases to trimming and J lost 0 bases; unmatched junction nucleotides: 4. CDR1 and CDR2 from the germline V gene are LGHDT and YNNKEL (reference sequence). CDR3 length: 16 residues. CDR3 nucleotide sequence: TGTGCCAGCAGCAGGGGACTAGCGGGGAACTCCTACGAGCAGTACTTC. As protein: CASSRGLAGNSYEQYF.

This clonotype was detected only once. CDR3 coding DNA: TGTGCCAGCAGCTCCCGGGACGCCCAAACACTTACGCAGTATTTT. Translated: CASSSRDAQTLTQYF. The J gene is TRBJ2-3, the V gene TRBV7-6; D is perhaps TRBD1 or TRBD2 (5 bases each). The CDR3 has 15 residues. Trimming cost V 4 bases and J 8 bases, with 19 bases left between them. Looked up from germline, CDR1 is SGHVS and CDR2 is FNYEAQ.

This clonotype turned up a few times. The chain is built from TRBV24-1 and TRBJ1-1, with D maybe TRBD1 (6 bases). CDR1 is KGHDR and CDR2 is SFDVKD in the germline V gene. CDR3 length equals 15 residues. The V gene lost 2 bases and the J gene lost 5 bases, with 14 bases spanning the gap. The CDR3 bases are TGTGCCACCAGTGATTCGCAAGGGGGATATACTGAAGCTTTCTTT. Its protein is CATSDSQGGYTEAFF.